This T cell receptor (beta chain) was observed in a study of identical twins. Study-wide results and limits: Memory repertoires showed no such pattern, whereas abundant cord blood beta clonotypes carried fewer insertions. Compared with unrelated sharing, twin-shared out-of-frame alpha sequences had more low-probability sequences. Excess twin sharing in beta out-of-frame sequences was weaker. Modelling approaches yielded underestimates of out-of-frame TCR alpha sharing between monozygotic twins.

TCRdb recomputed calls from the 5' RACE reads with MiXCR, one row per CDR3 protein. This table has 700,000 to 950,000 distinct CDR3 sequences, about 12% appearing once. In this sample, this clonotype turned up many times. Its target is unknown. The same sample was also studied in work on yellow fever vaccine responses in identical twins.

The clonotype was recovered from a young woman in good health. Sequenced: PBMCs.

CDR3 loop: CASSLAGSGEKLFF. CDR3 in DNA: TGTGCCAGCAGTTTGGCGGGTAGTGGGGAAAAACTGTTTTTT. The rearrangement uses TRBV12-3 or TRBV12-4 and TRBJ1-4; no clear D gene. This CDR3 is built from 14 residues. V lost 3 bases and J 8 bases, leaving 13 bases between the germline ends.